This T cell receptor beta chain is from a study of blood T cell repertoires in COVID-19. Study-wide background: Sites in the United States, Italy and Spain provided acute and convalescent COVID-19 samples.

The data were produced by immunoSEQ multiplex PCR, yet TCRdb's version contains in-frame clones alone and is incomplete. The sample yields about 230,000 clones, about 88% seen once. V was pared by 0 bases and J by 0 bases, with 7 bases of the junction left unmatched. The CDR3 contains 18 residues. Germline V lookup: CDR1 MGHRA, CDR2 YSYEKL. The V call is TRBV4-1, the J call TRBJ2-2, with 7 bases that match TRBD1. The sequenced sample consisted of peripheral blood. The sequence came from an older woman with acute or convalescent COVID-19. The CDR3: CASSQDLAGTANTGELFF. Here the CDR3 DNA reads TGCGCCAGCAGCCAAGATTTGGCCGGGACAGCGAACACCGGGGAGCTGTTTTTT.